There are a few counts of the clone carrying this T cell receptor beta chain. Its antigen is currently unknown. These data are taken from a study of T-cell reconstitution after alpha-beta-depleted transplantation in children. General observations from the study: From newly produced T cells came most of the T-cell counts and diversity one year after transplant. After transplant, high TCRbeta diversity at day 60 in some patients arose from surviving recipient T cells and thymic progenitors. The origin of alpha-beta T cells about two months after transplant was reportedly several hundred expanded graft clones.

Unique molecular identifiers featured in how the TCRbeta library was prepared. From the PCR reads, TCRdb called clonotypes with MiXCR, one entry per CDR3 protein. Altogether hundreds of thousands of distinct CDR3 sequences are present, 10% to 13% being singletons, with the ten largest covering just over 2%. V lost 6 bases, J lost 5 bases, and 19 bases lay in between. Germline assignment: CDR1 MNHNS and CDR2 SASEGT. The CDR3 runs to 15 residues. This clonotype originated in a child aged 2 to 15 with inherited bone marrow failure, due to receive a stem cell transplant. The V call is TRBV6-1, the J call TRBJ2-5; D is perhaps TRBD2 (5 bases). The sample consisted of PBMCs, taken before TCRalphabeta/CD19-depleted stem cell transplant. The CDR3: CASSRRLGDMETQYF. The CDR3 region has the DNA TGTGCCAGCAGCCGTCGACTCGGGGATATGGAGACCCAGTACTTC.